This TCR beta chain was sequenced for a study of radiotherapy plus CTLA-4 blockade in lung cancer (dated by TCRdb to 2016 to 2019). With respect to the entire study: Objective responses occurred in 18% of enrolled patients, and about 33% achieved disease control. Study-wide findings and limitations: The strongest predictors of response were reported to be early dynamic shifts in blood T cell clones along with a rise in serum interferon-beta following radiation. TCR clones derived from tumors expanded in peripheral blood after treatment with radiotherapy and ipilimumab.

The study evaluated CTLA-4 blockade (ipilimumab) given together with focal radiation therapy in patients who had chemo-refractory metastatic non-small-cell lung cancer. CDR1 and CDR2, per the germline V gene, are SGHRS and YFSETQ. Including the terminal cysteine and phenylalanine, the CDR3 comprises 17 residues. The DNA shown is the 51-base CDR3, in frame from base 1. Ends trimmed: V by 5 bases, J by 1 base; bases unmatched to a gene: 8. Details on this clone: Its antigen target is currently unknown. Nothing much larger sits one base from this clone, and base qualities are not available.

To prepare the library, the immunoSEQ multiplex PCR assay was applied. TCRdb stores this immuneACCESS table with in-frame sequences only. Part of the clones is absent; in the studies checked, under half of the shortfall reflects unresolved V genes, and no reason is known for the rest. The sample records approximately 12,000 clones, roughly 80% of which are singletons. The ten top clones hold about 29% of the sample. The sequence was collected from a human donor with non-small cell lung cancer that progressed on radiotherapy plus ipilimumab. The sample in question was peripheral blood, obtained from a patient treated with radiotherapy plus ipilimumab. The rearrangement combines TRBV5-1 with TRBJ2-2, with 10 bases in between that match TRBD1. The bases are TGCGCCAGCAGATCACCCCGGACAGGGGGGAACACCGGGGAGCTGTTTTTT. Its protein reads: CASRSPRTGGNTGELFF.